This is a list of T cell receptor beta chains from one sample in a study of blood T cells in healthy people across ages. TCRdb ran MiXCR on the 5' RACE reads and lists one entry per CDR3 protein. The table shows about 780,000 distinct CDR3 sequences, with around 62% occurring only once. The sequenced sample was blood. The origin of the receptors is a man under 40 in good health. CDR3s include the opening cysteine and the closing phenylalanine or tryptophan. Fields, in order: clone size, D gene, J gene, V gene, CDR3 protein, CDR3 DNA. A D gene is named only where the DNA matches it firmly. Size is stated for part of the rows, as once, few or many counts, or as a class when the clone is expanded.

few | NA | TRBJ1-5 | TRBV20-1 | CSAPRAGGQPQHF | TGCAGTGCCCCACGGGCAGGCGGTCAGCCCCAGCATTTT
few | TRBD1 | TRBJ2-7 | TRBV6-2/TRBV6-3 | CASSRPPGQVSYEQYF | TGTGCCAGCAGCCGCCCTCCGGGACAGGTGTCTTACGAGCAGTACTTC
NA | TRBD1 | TRBJ2-4 | TRBV28 | CASSFSQGDIQYF | TGTGCCAGCAGTTTCAGTCAGGGGGACATTCAGTACTTC
NA | NA | TRBJ2-7 | TRBV4-3 | CASSQTRNYEQYF | TGCGCCAGCAGCCAGACGCGGAACTACGAGCAGTACTTC
NA | TRBD2 | TRBJ2-1 | TRBV7-2 | CASSESPSGGANEQFF | TGTGCCAGCAGCGAGTCGCCTAGCGGGGGGGCCAATGAGCAGTTCTTC
NA | TRBD1 | TRBJ1-6 | TRBV12-3/TRBV12-4 | CASQDREDSPLHF | TGTGCCAGCCAAGACAGGGAGGATTCACCCCTCCACTTT
once | TRBD1 | TRBJ1-1 | TRBV15 | CATSRPGQGATEAFF | TGTGCCACCAGCAGACCGGGACAGGGGGCTACTGAAGCTTTCTTT
NA | NA | TRBJ2-7 | TRBV6-5 | CASSYSSGHSYEQYF | TGTGCCAGCAGTTACTCGAGCGGTCACTCCTACGAGCAGTACTTC
NA | NA | TRBJ2-7 | TRBV20-1 | CSARGLQGSYEQYF | TGCAGTGCTAGGGGCCTACAGGGATCCTACGAGCAGTACTTC
once | TRBD2 | TRBJ2-5 | TRBV20-1 | CSARDERGWETQYF | TGCAGTGCTAGAGATGAGCGGGGCTGGGAGACCCAGTACTTC
NA | TRBD2 | TRBJ2-7 | TRBV6-5 | CAARGGAKYEQYF | TGTGCCGCGCGCGGGGGGGCGAAATACGAGCAGTACTTC
NA | NA | TRBJ2-1 | TRBV3-1 | CASSPTIQGIHEQFF | TGTGCCAGCAGCCCAACAATACAGGGTATCCATGAGCAGTTCTTC
NA | NA | TRBJ2-5 | TRBV14 | CASSQWTVETQYF | TGTGCCAGCAGCCAATGGACAGTGGAGACCCAGTACTTC
few | NA | TRBJ1-5 | TRBV20-1 | CSVRRRNQPQHF | TGCAGTGTACGACGCAGAAATCAGCCCCAGCATTTT
NA | TRBD1 | TRBJ2-7 | TRBV28 | CASSRHRTGPYEQYF | TGTGCCAGCAGTAGGCATCGGACAGGTCCCTACGAGCAGTACTTC
NA | NA | TRBJ2-1 | TRBV20-1 | CSASDAWSPSYNEQFF | TGCAGTGCATCCGACGCTTGGAGCCCCTCCTACAATGAGCAGTTCTTC
NA | TRBD1 | TRBJ1-2 | TRBV2 | CATRAGQGDYGYTF | TGTGCCACTCGGGCGGGACAGGGGGACTATGGCTACACCTTC
few | NA | TRBJ2-5 | TRBV20-1 | CSASDPPGETQYF | TGCAGTGCCTCTGACCCCCCGGGAGAGACCCAGTACTTC
NA | NA | TRBJ2-5 | TRBV20-1 | CSAPGQGSHSGALYQETRYF | TGCAGTGCACCGGGACAGGGAAGCCATAGCGGGGCCCTGTACCAAGAGACCCGGTACTTC
NA | NA | TRBJ2-7 | TRBV29-1 | CSVGGPLPGEQYF | TGCAGCGTTGGGGGGCCTCTACCAGGCGAGCAGTACTTC
NA | TRBD1 | TRBJ1-2 | TRBV12-3/TRBV12-4 | CAGRPTGLGWSGYTF | TGTGCCGGCAGGCCGACAGGGCTTGGTTGGAGTGGCTACACCTTC
NA | TRBD2 | TRBJ2-1 | TRBV7-2 | CASSLDTSGVDEQFF | TGTGCCAGCAGCTTAGATACTAGCGGGGTGGATGAGCAGTTCTTC
many | NA | TRBJ2-1 | TRBV7-9 | CASSLSLPEQFF | TGTGCCAGCAGCTTATCTCTACCCGAGCAGTTCTTC